These 29 T cell receptor beta chains originate from one sample sequenced in a study of breast tumors, draining lymph nodes, adjacent tissues (dated by TCRdb to the mid-2010s). The library was made by multiplex PCR. The listed sequencing device is Illumina HiSeq 2000. The public reads were quality trimmed at Q25 with fastp and then assembled into clones with MiXCR by TCRdb, keeping productive beta chains. Identical CDR3 protein sequences are pooled into one entry, listed with their most common genes and DNA. The sample profile shows about 200,000 distinct CDR3 sequences; around 33% of them were found once. 4.3% of the sample lies in the top ten. The lymph node samples were taken from the axillary draining lymph nodes of breast cancer patients. Sequenced: axillary lymph node tissue. Every receptor here comes from a female donor with breast cancer. Some clones in this sample may be carry-over from other donors' samples.

This clonotype was found many times. J is TRBJ1-3 and V is TRBV6-5; D call uncertain. CDR1 is MNHEY and CDR2 is SVGAGI in the germline V gene. The CDR3 is made up of 14 amino acids. V lost 4 bases and J 0 bases, leaving 7 bases between the germline ends. The CDR3 DNA is TGTGCCAGCAGTTGGGGAGGCTCTGGAAACACCATATATTTT. Its translation: CASSWGGSGNTIYF.

This clonotype was recorded a few times. The chain uses TRBV27 and TRBJ1-2; 9 nucleotides match TRBD1. CDR3 size: 14 residues. Germline V gene data show CDR1 as MNHEY and CDR2 as SMNVEV (reference sequence). V lost 4 bases to trimming and J lost 4 bases; unmatched junction nucleotides: 4. CDR3 sequence: CASSSPDRGYGYTF. The CDR3, as DNA: TGTGCCAGCAGTTCCCCGGACAGGGGCTATGGCTACACCTTC.

This clonotype was picked up many times. V is TRBV2 and J is TRBJ2-7, with D perhaps matching TRBD1 (5 bases). The V gene lost 6 bases and the J gene lost 5 bases, with 14 bases spanning the gap. Per the germline V gene, CDR1 is SNHLY and CDR2 is FYNNEI. The CDR3 is 13 residues long. The CDR3 here is CASRGLVGHEQYF. The CDR3 nucleotides read TGTGCCAGCAGGGGGCTAGTGGGCCACGAGCAGTACTTC.

As regards this clonotype: At one of its ends the junction is not consistent with the germline gene, which may arise from a read error. This chain connects TRBV6-2 or TRBV6-3 to TRBJ1-1, with D possibly TRBD1 on 5 matching bases. Germline V gives CDR1 MNHEY, CDR2 SVGEGT. The CDR3 loop spans 11 amino acids. The CDR3 region is CASQRGLEASF. CDR3 bases: TGTGCCAGCCAGAGGGGACTCGAAGCTTCCTTT.

This clonotype showed up just a few times. A read error is possible here, since a much larger clone lies one base away. V is TRBV20-1 and J is TRBJ2-1; 9 bases fit TRBD1. Germline V gene lookup returns CDR1 DFQATT and CDR2 SNEGSKA (reference sequence). This CDR3 region has 14 residues. This CDR3 reads CSAKPGQGYTEQFF. CDR3 bases: TGCAGTGCGAAACCGGGACAGGGATACACTGAGCAGTTCTTC.

This clonotype was observed many times. The V and J genes are TRBV7-3 and TRBJ2-3, with TRBD2 identical over 13 bases. V was clipped by 3 bases and J by 6 bases; unmatched bases: 3. The CDR3 covers 15 residues. Germline V gene sequence: CDR1 SGHTA, CDR2 FQGTGA. For the CDR3, the DNA is TGTGCCAGCAGCTTGACTAGCGGGAGGTGGGATACGCAGTATTTT. Translating gives CASSLTSGRWDTQYF. Supplemented by reference TRBV7-3 and TRBJ2-3, the full variable domain reads GAGVSQTPSNKVTEKGKYVELRCDPISGHTALYWYRQSLGQGPEFLIYFQGTGAADDSGLPNDRFFAVRPEGSVSTLKIQRTERGDSAVYLCASSLTSGRWDTQYFGPGTRLTVL.

This clonotype showed up many times. The gene calls are TRBV20-1 and TRBJ1-2; TRBD1 aligns across 7 bases. V was clipped by 0 bases and J by 6 bases; unmatched bases: 16. CDR3 length equals 17 residues. Germline V gene sequence: CDR1 DFQATT, CDR2 SNEGSKA (reference sequence). The CDR3 coding sequence is TGCAGTGCTAGAGATTACGGGAGGGGCAGGGGGTATAATGGCTACACCTTC. Its translation: CSARDYGRGRGYNGYTF.

The rearrangement links TRBV7-9 to TRBJ2-3, with D perhaps TRBD1 or TRBD2 (6 bases each). V was cut by 3 bases and J by 1 base, with 17 bases left in between. This CDR3 is built from 17 residues. The germline V gene has CDR1 SEHNR and CDR2 FQNEAQ (reference sequence). The CDR3 reads CASSFRGGGGGTDTQYF. The CDR3, as DNA: TGTGCCAGCAGCTTCCGGGGAGGAGGGGGAGGCACAGATACGCAGTATTTT.

This clonotype was seen at least ten times. The rearrangement joins TRBV7-2 to TRBJ2-1; D is possibly TRBD1 (5 bases). The germline V and J ends were trimmed by 0 bases and 4 bases, with 7 bases remaining between them. The V gene's germline CDR1 is SGHTA and CDR2 FQGNSA. This CDR3 comprises 14 residues. The CDR3 DNA follows: TGTGCCAGCAGCTTAGCGCAGGGTTACAATGAGCAGTTCTTC. This codes for CASSLAQGYNEQFF. Variable domain in full (rest from reference TRBV7-2 and TRBJ2-1): GAGVSQSPSNKVTEKGKDVELRCDPISGHTALYWYRQSLGQGLEFLIYFQGNSAPDKSGLPSDRFSAERTGGSVSTLTIQRTQQEDSAVYLCASSLAQGYNEQFFGPGTRLTVL.

This clonotype was found many times. The chain joins TRBV29-1 to TRBJ2-5; a weak D match, TRBD1 (6 bases). The CDR3 has 13 amino acids. V lost 6 bases, J lost 7 bases, and 18 bases lay in between. Germline V lookup: CDR1 SQVTM, CDR2 ANQGSEA. CDR3 residues: CSVARDIPGTQYF. The CDR3 nucleotides read TGCAGCGTGGCCCGGGACATTCCTGGGACCCAGTACTTC.

The chain joins TRBV18 to TRBJ1-5, with D unresolved. Trimming left V 2 bases short and J 0 bases short, with 11 bases between. CDR1 is KGHSH and CDR2 is LQKENI in the germline V gene. CDR3 length: 16 residues. The CDR3 here is CASSPSSPNSNQPQHF. The CDR3 bases are TGTGCCAGCTCACCATCAAGCCCCAATAGCAATCAGCCCCAGCATTTT.

In its sample, this clonotype was seen many times. One end of the junction varies from germline; a read error may be responsible. The chain uses TRBV3-1 and TRBJ2-3; 8 bases match TRBD2. The CDR3 is 13 residues long. CDR1 LGHDT and CDR2 YNNKEL come from the germline V gene (reference sequence). The CDR3 loop is CASSQGSGGHWDF. The CDR3 nucleotides read TGTGCCAGCAGCCAAGGGAGCGGGGGCCATTGGGATTTT.

This clonotype was seen repeatedly, ten times or more. The chain recombines TRBV7-6 with TRBJ2-2, with D perhaps being TRBD1 or TRBD2 (5 bases each). Germline V gene sequence: CDR1 SGHVS, CDR2 FNYEAQ. Trimming stripped 3 bases from V and 1 base from J, with 21 bases between. The CDR3 runs to 19 residues. The CDR3 region is CASSFDPGGSALNTGELFF. The CDR3, as DNA: TGTGCCAGCAGCTTCGATCCTGGGGGTAGCGCCCTGAACACCGGGGAGCTGTTTTTT.

This clonotype was seen only a few times. The chain recombines TRBV20-1 with TRBJ1-1; D uncertain. Germline V lookup: CDR1 DFQATT, CDR2 SNEGSKA (reference sequence). The V end was cut by 0 bases, the J end by 5 bases, with 13 bases between. The CDR3 length is 14 residues. The CDR3 protein is CSARDWGGKTEAFF. The CDR3 region has the DNA TGCAGTGCTAGAGATTGGGGAGGGAAAACTGAAGCTTTCTTT.

This clonotype occurred many times. The gene calls are TRBV19 and TRBJ1-2; D is unresolved. Trimming removed 3 bases from V and 5 bases from J, with 10 bases in between. Germline lookup yields CDR1 LNHDA and CDR2 SQIVND (reference sequence). This CDR3 region has 13 residues. The CDR3 DNA sequence: TGTGCCAGTAGTATTCAGCCTACTTATGGCTACACCTTC. This encodes CASSIQPTYGYTF.

This clonotype was seen more than once but under ten times. The gene calls are TRBV6-6 and TRBJ2-1; TRBD2 matches 16 bases. There are 18 residues in the CDR3. The V gene end was trimmed by 5 bases and the J gene end by 8 bases; junction bases not matched to a gene: 12. From germline, CDR1 is MNHNY and CDR2 SVGAGI (reference sequence). The CDR3 is CASSQVGLAGGGRHEQFF. CDR3 sequence (DNA): TGTGCCAGCAGTCAAGTGGGACTAGCGGGAGGGGGGAGGCATGAGCAGTTCTTC.

J is TRBJ1-1 and V is TRBV20-1; no clear D gene. Germline V lookup: CDR1 DFQATT, CDR2 SNEGSKA (reference sequence). The CDR3 is 14 residues long. Trimming removed 2 bases from V and 1 base from J, with 11 bases in between. CDR3 protein: CSARSGGPNTEAFF. For the CDR3, the DNA is TGCAGTGCTAGATCGGGCGGCCCGAACACTGAAGCTTTCTTT.

In this sample, this clonotype turned up many times. The chain couples TRBV6-1 to TRBJ1-2, with D unresolved. CDR1 is MNHNS and CDR2 is SASEGT in the germline V gene. The CDR3 has 13 amino acids. Between the trimmed V and J ends, which lost 4 bases and 0 bases, there was a span of 6 bases. In DNA, the CDR3 is TGTGCCAGCAGTGGCAGCTCTAACTATGGCTACACCTTC. Residues: CASSGSSNYGYTF.

This clonotype was seen repeatedly, ten times or more. The CDR3, as DNA: TGTGCCAGCAGTTACACCGGACAGGGAGGCACCGGGGAGCTGTTTTTT. It yields the protein CASSYTGQGGTGELFF. V gene TRBV6-5 combines with J gene TRBJ2-2; 8 nucleotides align to TRBD1. From germline, CDR1 is MNHEY and CDR2 SVGAGI. V lost 2 bases to trimming and J lost 4 bases; unmatched junction nucleotides: 6. The CDR3 is 16 residues long.

This clonotype appeared a few times. This sequence joins TRBV6-5 and TRBJ2-2; D may be TRBD1 (7 bases). Trimming cost V 4 bases and J 7 bases, with 16 bases left between them. The V gene's germline CDR1 is MNHEY and CDR2 SVGAGI. The CDR3 spans 15 residues. The CDR3 sequence: CASSFDRVGSGELFF. CDR3 DNA sequence: TGTGCCAGCAGTTTCGACAGGGTCGGGAGCGGGGAGCTGTTTTTT.

This clonotype has a count of ten or more. The chain is built from TRBV2 and TRBJ1-2; possible D gene TRBD1, 6 bases. The CDR3 extends over 12 amino acids. Germline V lookup: CDR1 SNHLY, CDR2 FYNNEI. Trimming removed 8 bases from V and 4 bases from J, with 11 bases in between. The CDR3 DNA sequence: TGTGCCAGCTTAGAGGACAGCTATGGCTACACCTTC. Its translation is CASLEDSYGYTF.

In this sample, this clonotype turned up a few times. This clone may be a read error of a much larger clone one base away. This chain connects TRBV19 to TRBJ2-7; perhaps TRBD1 as D (6 bases). V was trimmed by 5 bases and J by 2 bases, leaving 22 bases between them. Germline loops: CDR1 LNHDA, CDR2 SQIVND (reference sequence). The CDR3 length is 17 residues. CDR3 in DNA: TGTGCCAGTAGTCCCCAGGCTCAGGGGATACCCCCCTACGAGCAGTACTTC. Residues: CASSPQAQGIPPYEQYF.

This clonotype turned up a few times. This may come from a read error, since a much larger clone is one base off. The rearrangement uses TRBV5-8 and TRBJ2-7; perhaps TRBD2 as D (6 bases). The germline V gene has CDR1 SGHTS and CDR2 YDEGEE. This CDR3 has 16 residues. V was pared by 6 bases and J by 0 bases, with 19 bases between. The CDR3 bases are TGTGCCAGCACCCTCTTGTGGGCCGGGGGCTCCTACGAGCAGTACTTC. Its protein is CASTLLWAGGSYEQYF.

The chain employs TRBV12-3 or TRBV12-4 and TRBJ2-5; TRBD1 matches 7 bases. This CDR3 has 13 residues. The V gene end was trimmed by 3 bases and the J gene end by 5 bases; junction bases not matched to a gene: 3. In nucleotides, the CDR3 is TGTGCCAGCAGTTTCGTACAGGGGGAGACCCAGTACTTC. Translation gives CASSFVQGETQYF.

This clonotype appeared many times. The chain has TRBV20-1 and TRBJ2-1; 10 positions agree with TRBD2. The CDR3 has 15 residues. Germline-derived CDR1 and CDR2 are DFQATT and SNEGSKA (reference sequence). V was pared by 0 bases and J by 5 bases, with 4 bases of the junction left unmatched. Written as DNA, the CDR3 is TGCAGTGCTAGAGATGGAGCGGGGGGGCACAATGAGCAGTTCTTC. Its protein is CSARDGAGGHNEQFF.

At least ten counts were recorded for this clonotype. The chain has TRBV7-2 and TRBJ1-4, with 7 bases that match TRBD1. V shed 5 bases, J shed 10 bases, and the junction held 10 bases outside the gene matches. There are 14 residues in the CDR3. Germline-derived CDR1 and CDR2 are SGHTA and FQGNSA. The CDR3 sequence: CASSLRQGGRKLFF. CDR3 nucleotide sequence: TGTGCCAGCAGCCTTAGACAGGGCGGGAGAAAACTGTTTTTT.

The chain carries TRBV20-1 and TRBJ1-2, with D possibly matching TRBD1 (6 bases). The CDR3 has 15 residues. CDR1 is DFQATT and CDR2 is SNEGSKA in the germline V gene (reference sequence). The V end lost 6 bases, the J end lost 4 bases, and 21 bases lay between the germline ends. CDR3 residues: CSARDFRTGSYGYTF. As DNA, the CDR3 is TGCAGTGCACGGGACTTCAGAACAGGGAGCTATGGCTACACCTTC.

This clonotype was seen more than once but under ten times. At one end the junction does not follow the germline gene, possibly because of a read error. The V and J genes are TRBV9 and TRBJ2-4, with a tentative D call TRBD1 (6 bases). The length of the CDR3 is 14 residues. The V gene's germline CDR1 is SGDLS and CDR2 YYNGEE. The CDR3 sequence is CASSVGGGKNIQSF. The DNA for the CDR3 is TGTGCCAGCAGCGTAGGAGGGGGTAAAAACATTCAGTCCTTC.

This clonotype was counted at least ten times. This sequence joins TRBV12-3 or TRBV12-4 and TRBJ1-2, with D tentatively TRBD1 (6 bases). V shed 5 bases and J shed 2 bases, with 15 bases lying between them. This CDR3 comprises 15 residues. As DNA, the CDR3 is TGTGCCAGCAGTCCCGCACGGGGGGCCAACTATGGCTACACCTTC. It yields the protein CASSPARGANYGYTF.